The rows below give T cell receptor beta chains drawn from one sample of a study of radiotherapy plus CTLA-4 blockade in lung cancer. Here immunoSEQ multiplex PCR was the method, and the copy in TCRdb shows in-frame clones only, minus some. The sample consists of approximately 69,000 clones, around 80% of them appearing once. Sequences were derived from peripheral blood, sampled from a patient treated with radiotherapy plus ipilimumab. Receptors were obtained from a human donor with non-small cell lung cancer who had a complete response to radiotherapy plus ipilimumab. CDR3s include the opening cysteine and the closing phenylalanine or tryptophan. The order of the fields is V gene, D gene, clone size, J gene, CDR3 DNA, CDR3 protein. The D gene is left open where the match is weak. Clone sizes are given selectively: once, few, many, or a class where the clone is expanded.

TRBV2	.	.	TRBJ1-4	TGTGCCAGCAGGCCGGGGGGGCGGGTTGAAAAACTGTTTTTT	CASRPGGRVEKLFF
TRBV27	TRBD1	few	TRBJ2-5	TGTGCCAGCAGATCGGGACAGGGAGAGACCCAGTACTTC	CASRSGQGETQYF
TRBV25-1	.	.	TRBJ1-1	TGTGCCAGCACCACCCACGGTGAAGCTTTCTTT	CASTTHGEAFF
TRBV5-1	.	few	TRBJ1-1	TGCGCCAGCAGCTTGGCGCCTGGGGTCACTGAAGCTTTCTTT	CASSLAPGVTEAFF
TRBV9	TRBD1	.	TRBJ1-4	TGTGCCAGCAGCGCTCACTACGGGACAGGCGAAAAACTGTTTTTT	CASSAHYGTGEKLFF
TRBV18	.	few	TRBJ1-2	TGTGCCAGCTCACCACGCCGAACAACTAACTATGGCTACACCTTC	CASSPRRTTNYGYTF
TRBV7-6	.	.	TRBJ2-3	TGTGCCAGCAGCTTAAGGAACACAAGGGGAGATACGCAGTATTTT	CASSLRNTRGDTQYF
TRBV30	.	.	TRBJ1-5	TGTGCCTGGAGTATACAGAGCAATCAGCCCCAGCATTTT	CAWSIQSNQPQHF
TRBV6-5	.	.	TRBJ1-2	TGTGCCAGCAGTTACTCGGGGGGCCCAGGGTTTGGCTACACCTTC	CASSYSGGPGFGYTF
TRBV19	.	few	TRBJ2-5	TGTGCCAGTAGTCCGGGGTTAGAGACCCAGTACTTC	CASSPGLETQYF
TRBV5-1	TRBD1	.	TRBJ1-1	TGCGCCAGCAGCTTGGACCGTCCGGGACAGGGGTATACTGAAGCTTTCTTT	CASSLDRPGQGYTEAFF
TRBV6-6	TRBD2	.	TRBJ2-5	TGTGCCAGCAGACCGGGGGGGACAGAGACCCAGTACTTC	CASRPGGTETQYF
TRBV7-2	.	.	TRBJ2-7	TGTGCCAGCAGCTCCCGATACGAGCAGTACTTC	CASSSRYEQYF
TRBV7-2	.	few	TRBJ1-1	TGTGCCAGCAGCTCTACAGGCACTGAAGCTTTCTTT	CASSSTGTEAFF
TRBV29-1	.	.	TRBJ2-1	TGCAGCGTAGAGGGGGTATATAGCTCCTACAATGAGCAGTTCTTC	CSVEGVYSSYNEQFF
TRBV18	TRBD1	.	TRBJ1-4	TGTGCCAGCTCACCTTGGACAGGGGAGCGGAATAATGAAAAACTGTTTTTT	CASSPWTGERNNEKLFF
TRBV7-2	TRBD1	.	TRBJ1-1	TGTGCCAGCAGCTTGACAGGGTTGAACACTGAAGCTTTCTTT	CASSLTGLNTEAFF
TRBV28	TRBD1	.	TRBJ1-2	TGTGCCAGCAGGCAATCCGACAGGGAAGGCTATGGCTACACCTTC	CASRQSDREGYGYTF
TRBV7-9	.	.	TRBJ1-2	TGTGCCAGGTACCGACGGTATAACTATGGCTACACCTTC	CARYRRYNYGYTF
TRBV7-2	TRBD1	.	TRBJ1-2	TGTGCCAGCAGCGTAACAGGGGGCCGTGGCTACACCTTC	CASSVTGGRGYTF